The 27 T cell receptor beta chains presented below share a single source sample, sequenced in a study of post-analysis software for immune sequencing data (dated by TCRdb to between 2014 and 2016). Study-wide findings and limitations: Patients showed significantly higher frequencies than controls for about five TRBV segments, among them TRBV5-6, TRBV5-1 and TRBV20-1.

Library preparation employed PCR. Sequencing used an Illumina HiSeq 2500. To reduce PCR and sequencing biases, unique molecular identifiers were built into the TCR beta cDNA libraries. The public reads were run again by TCRdb, first through fastp at Q25 and then through MiXCR, and only productive beta chains were kept. Rows merge per CDR3 protein into single entries with the most common DNA and genes. The sample includes hundreds of thousands of distinct CDR3 sequences, with 55% to 60% observed a single time. The ten largest clones add up to approximately 10% of the sample. The antigens for these receptors are not known. The sample consisted of blood. These receptors all stem from a girl aged 2 to 10 with multiple sclerosis.

The rearrangement uses TRBV5-1 and TRBJ1-2; the D is unclear. Germline-derived CDR1 and CDR2 are SGHRS and YFSETQ. The CDR3 is 14 residues long. The V and J ends lost 4 bases and 5 bases respectively, with 15 bases between them. CDR3 sequence reads: CASSLGRSTYGYTF. The CDR3 DNA follows: TGCGCCAGCAGCCTCGGACGGAGTACGTATGGCTACACCTTC.

This clonotype appeared once. The J gene is TRBJ2-4, the V gene TRBV25-1, with unresolved D. CDR3 length equals 18 residues. Trimming left V 4 bases short and J 1 base short, with 20 bases between. Germline V CDR1 and CDR2: MGHDK, SYGVNS. Here the CDR3 reads CASSASRHTTLAKNIQYF. The CDR3 region has the DNA TGTGCCAGCAGTGCGTCTCGTCACACGACCCTTGCCAAAAACATTCAGTACTTC.

The chain has TRBV5-1 and TRBJ2-3; no clear D. The germline V and J ends were trimmed by 0 bases and 2 bases, with 7 bases remaining between them. The CDR3 is 14 amino acids. Per the germline V gene, CDR1 is SGHRS and CDR2 is YFSETQ. CDR3 sequence reads: CASSLAHFTDTQYF. For the CDR3, the DNA is TGCGCCAGCAGCTTGGCCCATTTCACAGATACGCAGTATTTT.

This chain connects TRBV7-9 to TRBJ2-5; D gene unclear. Trimming removed 6 bases at V and 2 bases at J, with 16 bases between. This CDR3 region has 15 residues. CDR1 is SEHNR and CDR2 is FQNEAQ in the germline V gene (reference sequence). CDR3 in amino acids: CASRPYYQTQETQYF. The DNA for the CDR3 is TGTGCCAGCAGACCCTATTACCAGACACAAGAGACCCAGTACTTC.

The chain employs TRBV12-3 or TRBV12-4 and TRBJ2-7; 13 bases are shared with TRBD2. V lost 4 bases and J lost 6; bases outside the gene matches: 9. CDR3 length: 16 amino acids. CDR3 residues: CASSSLTSGRAPEQYF. In nucleotides, the CDR3 is TGTGCCAGCAGTTCCCTAACTAGCGGGAGGGCCCCCGAGCAGTACTTC.

V is TRBV5-5 and J is TRBJ1-6; D ambiguous. This CDR3 region has 15 residues. V lost 2 bases and J lost 2, with 8 bases in between. Germline V gene lookup returns CDR1 SGHKS and CDR2 YYEKEE (reference sequence). The CDR3 protein is CASSFDLAYNSPLHF. The CDR3 coding sequence is TGTGCCAGCAGCTTCGACTTGGCCTATAATTCACCCCTCCACTTT.

This clonotype occurred once. This sequence joins TRBV10-3 and TRBJ2-3; 14 nucleotides agree with TRBD2. Trimming cost V 8 bases and J 0 bases; bases outside gene matches: 7. Germline V lookup: CDR1 ENHRY, CDR2 SYGVKD. The CDR3 has 17 amino acids. In DNA form, the CDR3 reads TGTGCCATCTCGGGACTAGCGGGAGCAGGTAGCACAGATACGCAGTATTTT. This sequence encodes CAISGLAGAGSTDTQYF.

J is TRBJ2-7 and V is TRBV11-2, with D maybe TRBD2 (5 bases). CDR1 and CDR2 from the germline V gene are SGHAT and FQNNGV. There are 15 residues in the CDR3. The V and J ends lost 0 bases and 7 bases respectively, with 16 bases between them. For the CDR3, the DNA is TGTGCCAGCAGCTTAGATAGTAGGAGTTCGGGGGAGCAGTACTTC. Encoded protein: CASSLDSRSSGEQYF.

The V and J genes are TRBV10-3 and TRBJ2-3; perhaps D is TRBD1 or TRBD2 (5 bases each). CDR1 ENHRY and CDR2 SYGVKD come from the germline V gene. The CDR3 is made up of 18 amino acids. V gave up 3 bases and J gave up 0 bases, with 19 bases separating them. CDR3 protein: CAISEGKPGRPSTDTQYF. In DNA form, the CDR3 reads TGTGCCATCAGTGAAGGAAAACCGGGACGGCCGAGCACAGATACGCAGTATTTT.

The chain carries TRBV5-1 and TRBJ2-5; 10 positions agree with TRBD1. The CDR3 is made up of 16 amino acids. V gave up 4 bases and J gave up 3 bases; unmatched junction bases: 9. Germline loops: CDR1 SGHRS, CDR2 YFSETQ. CDR3 in amino acids: CASSKPRGTGEETQYF. CDR3 nucleotides: TGCGCCAGCAGCAAACCACGCGGGACAGGGGAAGAGACCCAGTACTTC.

The rearrangement links TRBV29-1 to TRBJ2-5; D is possibly TRBD1 or TRBD2 (5 bases each). The CDR3 consists of 13 residues. The V gene lost 2 bases and the J gene lost 5 bases, with 12 bases spanning the gap. Germline-derived CDR1 and CDR2 are SQVTM and ANQGSEA. CDR3: CSVEPGPGETQYF. The CDR3 DNA reads as TGCAGCGTTGAACCGGGGCCAGGGGAGACCCAGTACTTC. Looking up the rest from reference TRBV29-1 and TRBJ2-5 gives the full variable domain: SAVISQKPSRDICQRGTSLTIQCQVDSQVTMMFWYRQQPGQSLTLIATANQGSEATYESGFVIDKFPISRPNLTFSTLTVSNMSPEDSSIYLCSVEPGPGETQYFGPGTRLLVL.

The chain uses TRBV7-2 and TRBJ2-1; D may be TRBD2 (6 bases). Germline V gene data show CDR1 as SGHTA and CDR2 as FQGNSA. The V and J ends lost 1 base and 4 bases respectively, with 11 bases between them. The CDR3 runs 15 residues. In DNA, the CDR3 is TGTGCCAGCAGCTTAGGGGCTAGCGATTACAATGAGCAGTTCTTC. It specifies CASSLGASDYNEQFF.

The genes are TRBV6-2 or TRBV6-3 and TRBJ1-1, with TRBD1 matching 7 bases. V gave up 7 bases and J gave up 1 base; unmatched junction bases: 9. The germline V gene encodes CDR1 MNHEY and CDR2 SVGEGT. The CDR3 has 15 amino acids. In DNA form, the CDR3 reads TGTGCCAGCACCAACAGGGGAGAGGGGAACACTGAAGCTTTCTTT. This encodes CASTNRGEGNTEAFF.

This clonotype was counted between two and nine times. V is TRBV27 and J is TRBJ1-6, with 10 bases lining up with TRBD1. Germline V gene data show CDR1 as MNHEY and CDR2 as SMNVEV (reference sequence). Losses at the gene ends were 7 bases for V and 8 bases for J; bases not matched to a gene: 5. CDR3 length equals 14 residues. CDR3 bases: TGTGCCAGCACCACGACAGGGGGCCATTCACCCCTCCACTTT. Translating gives CASTTTGGHSPLHF.

The chain uses TRBV6-5 and TRBJ2-1; D might be TRBD2 (6 bases). The CDR3 runs 15 residues. The germline V gene encodes CDR1 MNHEY and CDR2 SVGAGI. V lost 2 bases, J lost 4 bases, and 12 bases lay in between. CDR3 residues: CASSYGRHLYNEQFF. CDR3 DNA: TGTGCCAGCAGTTACGGGAGGCATCTATACAATGAGCAGTTCTTC.

The V gene is TRBV20-1, the J gene TRBJ2-7; the match to TRBD1 covers 9 bases. The CDR3 length is 15 residues. The junction had 12 bases not matched to a gene; V was cut back by 6 bases and J by 3 bases. Germline lookup yields CDR1 DFQATT and CDR2 SNEGSKA (reference sequence). CDR3 sequence: CSAQRIGTGRYEQYF. CDR3 DNA sequence: TGCAGTGCCCAGCGGATCGGGACAGGGCGCTACGAGCAGTACTTC.

The gene calls are TRBV30 and TRBJ2-4; D uncertain. The V and J ends lost 6 bases and 2 bases respectively, with 14 bases between them. The CDR3 is 14 amino acids. Germline-derived CDR1 and CDR2 are GTSNPN and SVGIG (reference sequence). In nucleotides, the CDR3 is TGTGCCTGCGTCTCTCTGGGGTCCAAAAACATTCAGTACTTC. Protein sequence: CACVSLGSKNIQYF.

V gene TRBV28 combines with J gene TRBJ1-5; 8 nucleotides line up with TRBD1. The CDR3 length is 15 residues. The trim removed 6 bases at V and 7 bases at J, leaving 11 bases unmatched. Germline values: CDR1 MDHEN, CDR2 SYDVKM. DNA for the CDR3: TGTGCCAGCAGCCCCCCCCCGACAGGGGCACAGCCCCAGCATTTT. The encoded protein is CASSPPPTGAQPQHF.

J is TRBJ2-3 and V is TRBV29-1, with TRBD2 matching over 8 bases. The CDR3 runs 17 residues. Germline V CDR1 and CDR2: SQVTM, ANQGSEA. V lost 8 bases, J lost 2 bases, and 18 bases stayed unmatched. DNA of the CDR3: TGCAGCAGAACGGGGGAACTAGCGGACGAATTCACAGATACGCAGTATTTT. Its translation: CSRTGELADEFTDTQYF.

The CDR3, as DNA: TGCAGCGTCCGGAGTGAGACCCAGTACTTC. This encodes CSVRSETQYF. V usage is TRBV29-1 and J usage is TRBJ2-5; D not certain. Trimming pared 6 bases from V and 5 bases from J, leaving 7 bases between. This CDR3 contains 10 residues. Germline V gene sequence: CDR1 SQVTM, CDR2 ANQGSEA.

J is TRBJ2-6 and V is TRBV6-5; a possible D gene is TRBD2 (6 bases). Germline values: CDR1 MNHEY, CDR2 SVGAGI. The CDR3 consists of 18 residues. V lost 0 bases and J 2 bases, leaving 14 bases between the germline ends. CDR3 nucleotide sequence: TGTGCCAGCAGTTACTCGGAGGGTCAGAGTACTGGGGCCAACGTCCTGACTTTC. It is translated as CASSYSEGQSTGANVLTF.

Comments on this clonotype: The junction and the germline gene differ at one end; a read error may be behind it. The V gene is TRBV5-5, the J gene TRBJ1-5; no definite D call. Germline V gene lookup returns CDR1 SGHKS and CDR2 YYEKEE (reference sequence). The CDR3 contains 16 residues. This CDR3 is CAGSRDWGGGNQPQHF. Here the CDR3 DNA reads TGTGCCGGCAGCCGTGACTGGGGAGGAGGCAATCAGCCCCAGCATTTT. Filled out from reference TRBV5-5 and TRBJ1-5, the complete variable domain reads DAGVTQSPTHLIKTRGQQVTLRCSPISGHKSVSWYQQVLGQGPQFIFQYYEKEERGRGNFPDRFSARQFPNYSSELNVNALLLGDSALYLCAGSRDWGGGNQPQHFGDGTRLSIL.

The J gene is TRBJ2-7, the V gene TRBV6-2 or TRBV6-3; D not resolved. The CDR3 has 13 residues. Between the trimmed V and J ends, which lost 4 bases and 4 bases, there was a span of 11 bases. CDR1 is MNHEY and CDR2 is SVGEGT in the germline V gene. This CDR3 reads CASSWASLYEQYF. The CDR3 DNA reads TGTGCCAGCAGTTGGGCCAGTTTATACGAGCAGTACTTC.

The chain uses TRBV6-5 and TRBJ1-4; D possibly corresponds to TRBD1 (5 bases). The CDR3 extends over 15 amino acids. Per the germline V gene, CDR1 is MNHEY and CDR2 is SVGAGI. The V end lost 0 bases, the J end lost 5 bases, and 10 bases lay between the germline ends. For the CDR3, the DNA is TGTGCCAGCAGTTACTCGTGGACACGAAATGAAAAACTGTTTTTT. Protein product: CASSYSWTRNEKLFF.

The chain has TRBV5-6 and TRBJ2-5, with D possibly matching TRBD2 (5 bases). The V gene's germline CDR1 is SGHDT and CDR2 YYEEEE. V was shortened by 4 bases and J by 1 base, with 17 bases between the two germline ends. The CDR3 totals 16 residues. The CDR3 region has the DNA TGTGCCAGCAGCCGGGTGAGGACTTCGCCCCAAGAGACCCAGTACTTC. This gives the protein CASSRVRTSPQETQYF. Complete variable domain (other parts from reference TRBV5-6 and TRBJ2-5): DAGVTQSPTHLIKTRGQQVTLRCSPKSGHDTVSWYQQALGQGPQFIFQYYEEEERQRGNFPDRFSGHQFPNYSSELNVNALLLGDSALYLCASSRVRTSPQETQYFGPGTRLLVL.

A few counts support this clonotype. This chain links TRBV12-3 or TRBV12-4 with TRBJ2-5; D ambiguous. TRBJ2-7 explains the end of the DNA better; the J call may be wrong. This CDR3 has 13 residues. CDR3: CASSPRHSYEQYF. CDR3 DNA sequence: TGTGCCAGCAGTCCTCGCCATTCCTACGAGCAGTACTTC.

This clonotype was observed a few times. The V call is TRBV20-1, the J call TRBJ2-1; possible D gene TRBD2, 6 bases. This CDR3 region has 15 residues. Germline V CDR1 and CDR2: DFQATT, SNEGSKA (reference sequence). Trimming cost V 2 bases and J 4 bases, with 15 bases left between them. The CDR3 sequence: CSARSLAIGYNEQFF. The CDR3 nucleotides read TGCAGTGCTAGATCCCTAGCGATAGGATACAATGAGCAGTTCTTC.